The 19 T cell receptor beta chains presented below share a single source sample, sequenced in a study of cytomegalovirus exposure and HLA in healthy donors. Primers: 60 Vbeta forward and 13 Jbeta reverse. Generated by immunoSEQ multiplex PCR, the TCRdb table keeps only in-frame clones and is missing some. The sample has some 150,000 clones, over 80% seen once. Sequencing input: PBMCs. Every receptor here comes from a man between 35 and 55 years old in good health and CMV-seronegative.

The chain combines TRBV6-6 with TRBJ1-4; D unresolved. Trimming cost V 2 bases and J 2 bases, with 12 bases left between them. The CDR3 is 16 amino acids. Germline lookup yields CDR1 MNHNY and CDR2 SVGAGI (reference sequence). CDR3 nucleotide sequence: TGTGCCAGCAGTTACCGGAGGGTTCCCACTAATGAAAAACTGTTTTTT. Its translation: CASSYRRVPTNEKLFF.

The chain recombines TRBV4-3 with TRBJ2-1; 11 nucleotides agree with TRBD2. After removal of 1 base from V and 1 base from J, the junction contained 0 bases not matched to a gene. The CDR3 sequence is 16 residues long. The germline V gene encodes CDR1 LGHNA and CDR2 YSLEER. In DNA, the CDR3 is TGCGCCAGCAGCCAAGGGACTAGCGGGTCCTACAATGAGCAGTTCTTC. Amino acids: CASSQGTSGSYNEQFF.

This clone was recorded a few times. The V call is TRBV4-3, the J call TRBJ2-1; 8 bases map to TRBD2. Germline CDR1 is LGHNA and CDR2 is YSLEER. With 4 bases clipped from V and 8 bases from J, the junction kept 10 bases outside the gene matches. The length of the CDR3 is 15 residues. The CDR3 DNA reads as TGCGCCAGCAGCCCACTGGCGGGGGGAGTCTATGAGCAGTTCTTC. Protein sequence: CASSPLAGGVYEQFF.

The chain joins TRBV4-3 to TRBJ2-1; D gene ambiguous. The CDR3 is 15 amino acids. V shed 3 bases and J shed 0 bases, with 9 bases lying between them. Germline V gene lookup returns CDR1 LGHNA and CDR2 YSLEER. This chain's CDR3 is CASSHPGSSYNEQFF. DNA of the CDR3: TGCGCCAGCAGCCATCCTGGTAGCTCCTACAATGAGCAGTTCTTC.

The CDR3 region is CASSLDRLETQYF. DNA of the CDR3: TGTGCCAGCAGTTTAGACAGGTTGGAGACCCAGTACTTC. The chain combines TRBV28 with TRBJ2-5; D perhaps matches TRBD1 (6 bases). Between the trimmed V and J ends, which lost 2 bases and 5 bases, there was a span of 9 bases. Germline V CDR1 and CDR2: MDHEN, SYDVKM. The CDR3 contains 13 residues.

This chain uses TRBV11-3 with TRBJ2-1; 8 bases are a match to TRBD1. The CDR3 covers 14 residues. CDR1 SGHNT and CDR2 YENEEA come from the germline V gene. The V segment lost 5 bases and the J segment 4 bases; nucleotides outside the gene matches: 4. CDR3 loop: CASSKGQEYNEQFF. In DNA form, the CDR3 reads TGTGCCAGCAGCAAGGGACAGGAGTACAATGAGCAGTTCTTC.

The gene calls are TRBV5-6 and TRBJ2-1; 7 nucleotides match TRBD1. CDR3 length: 16 amino acids. The J segment lost 0 bases and the V segment lost 0 bases, leaving 3 bases of the junction unmatched. CDR1 and CDR2 (germline): SGHDT, YYEEEE. CDR3 sequence reads: CASSLETGSSYNEQFF. The CDR3 DNA reads as TGTGCCAGCAGCTTGGAGACAGGGAGCTCCTACAATGAGCAGTTCTTC.

The rearrangement uses TRBV30 and TRBJ2-1; 8 bases line up with TRBD2. CDR3 length equals 14 residues. J gave up 2 bases and V 4 bases, and 4 bases lay outside the gene matches. Germline V gives CDR1 GTSNPN, CDR2 SVGIG (reference sequence). CDR3 nucleotides: TGTGCCTGGACACCGGGACTAGCCTACAATGAGCAGTTCTTC. Amino acids: CAWTPGLAYNEQFF. Together with reference TRBV30 and TRBJ2-1, the CDR3 gives the full variable domain: SQTIHQWPATLVQPVGSPLSLECTVEGTSNPNLYWYRQAAGRGLQLLFYSVGIGQISSEVPQNLSASRPQDRQFILSSKKLLLSDSGFYLCAWTPGLAYNEQFFGPGTRLTVL.

The V and J genes are TRBV5-4 and TRBJ2-7; maybe TRBD2 (7 bases). V dropped 1 base and J dropped 6 bases, with 14 bases sitting between them. This CDR3 is built from 14 residues. Looked up from germline, CDR1 is SGHNT and CDR2 is YYREEE (reference sequence). The CDR3 nucleotides read TGTGCCAGCAGCTTGAGGGGGGGGCATACCGAGCAGTACTTC. This translates into CASSLRGGHTEQYF.

The chain combines TRBV4-1 with TRBJ1-5; D is ambiguous. The CDR3 runs to 14 residues. V lost 4 bases and J 5 bases, leaving 12 bases between the germline ends. CDR1 and CDR2 from the germline V gene are MGHRA and YSYEKL. The CDR3 DNA reads TGCGCCAGCAGCCCGTCCTGGGGAGATCAGCCCCAGCATTTT. Its translation is CASSPSWGDQPQHF.

The chain uses TRBV11-2 and TRBJ2-5; 9 nucleotides line up with TRBD2. The CDR3 length is 19 residues. The V segment lost 1 base and the J segment 6 bases; nucleotides outside the gene matches: 18. The V gene's germline CDR1 is SGHAT and CDR2 FQNNGV. The CDR3 protein is CASSLAAGAGGGATKTQYF. The CDR3 DNA sequence: TGTGCCAGCAGCTTAGCGGCGGGAGCGGGGGGCGGAGCGACAAAGACCCAGTACTTC.

This clone occurred once. The rearrangement links TRBV6-6 to TRBJ1-1; 9 nucleotides match TRBD1. This CDR3 region has 15 residues. Trimming took 5 bases from V and 5 from J; bases not matched to a gene: 9. Germline lookup yields CDR1 MNHNY and CDR2 SVGAGI (reference sequence). DNA of the CDR3: TGTGCCAGCAGTCACGGGACAGGGACGAGGACTGAAGCTTTCTTT. Protein sequence: CASSHGTGTRTEAFF.

This clone was picked up a small number of times. The chain is built from TRBV7-8 and TRBJ1-1; D is undetermined. Per the germline V gene, CDR1 is SGHVS and CDR2 is FQNEAQ. With 1 base removed from V and 0 bases from J, the gap between germline ends came to 3 bases. There are 13 residues in the CDR3. The CDR3, as DNA: TGTGCCAGCAGCTTAGTTATGAACACTGAAGCTTTCTTT. Encoded protein: CASSLVMNTEAFF.

The CDR3 DNA reads as TGTGCCTGGAGTGTAGATTCAGGGGTCGGAAACACCATATATTTT. Translating it yields CAWSVDSGVGNTIYF. The chain is built from TRBV30 and TRBJ1-3; D may be TRBD1 (6 bases). The V end lost 0 bases, the J end lost 4 bases, and 13 bases lay between the germline ends. This CDR3 spans 15 amino acids. Germline assignment: CDR1 GTSNPN and CDR2 SVGIG (reference sequence).

This clone was seen a few times. This chain connects TRBV5-6 to TRBJ1-1, with D maybe TRBD1 (6 bases). Per germline, CDR1 SGHDT and CDR2 YYEEEE. The V end was cut by 1 base, the J end by 2 bases, with 15 bases between. The CDR3 runs to 16 residues. Here the CDR3 reads CASSLFRAGANTEAFF. The CDR3 bases are TGTGCCAGCAGCTTGTTTAGGGCAGGGGCAAACACTGAAGCTTTCTTT. The whole variable domain, filled in from reference TRBV5-6 and TRBJ1-1, reads DAGVTQSPTHLIKTRGQQVTLRCSPKSGHDTVSWYQQALGQGPQFIFQYYEEEERQRGNFPDRFSGHQFPNYSSELNVNALLLGDSALYLCASSLFRAGANTEAFFGQGTRLTVV.

This chain joins TRBV14 and TRBJ2-3; TRBD1 matches at 9 bases. Germline V gene data show CDR1 as SGHDN and CDR2 as FVKESK. CDR3 length: 17 residues. The V gene end was trimmed by 0 bases and the J gene end by 3 bases; junction bases not matched to a gene: 7. CDR3 nucleotide sequence: TGTGCCAGCAGCCAAGATCCGGGACAGGGTATGACAGATACGCAGTATTTT. This sequence encodes CASSQDPGQGMTDTQYF.

The CDR3 spells CASSSTRQGYMDTQYF. In DNA, the CDR3 is TGTGCCAGCAGCTCAACACGACAGGGGTATATGGATACGCAGTATTTT. The V call is TRBV7-2, the J call TRBJ2-3, with 8 nucleotides matching TRBD1. The CDR3 has 16 amino acids. CDR1 and CDR2 from the germline V gene are SGHTA and FQGNSA. V was pared by 4 bases and J by 6 bases, with 12 bases of the junction left unmatched. The full variable domain, its missing parts supplied by reference TRBV7-2 and TRBJ2-3, is GAGVSQSPSNKVTEKGKDVELRCDPISGHTALYWYRQSLGQGLEFLIYFQGNSAPDKSGLPSDRFSAERTGGSVSTLTIQRTQQEDSAVYLCASSSTRQGYMDTQYFGPGTRLTVL.

This chain links TRBV4-2 with TRBJ2-7; D is ambiguous. The germline V gene encodes CDR1 LGHNA and CDR2 YNFKEQ. The length of the CDR3 is 13 residues. Trimming cost V 0 bases and J 5 bases, with 8 bases left between them. The CDR3: CASSQDKPDEQYF. In DNA, the CDR3 is TGTGCCAGCAGCCAAGATAAGCCGGACGAGCAGTACTTC.

The chain carries TRBV30 and TRBJ2-6; D may be TRBD1 (6 bases). Germline V gene sequence: CDR1 GTSNPN, CDR2 SVGIG (reference sequence). This CDR3 contains 16 residues. The V end was cut by 1 base, the J end by 0 bases, with 10 bases between. In DNA form, the CDR3 reads TGTGCCTGGAGTGCGGACAGACTCTCTGGGGCCAACGTCCTGACTTTC. This translates into CAWSADRLSGANVLTF. Together with reference TRBV30 and TRBJ2-6, the CDR3 gives the full variable domain: SQTIHQWPATLVQPVGSPLSLECTVEGTSNPNLYWYRQAAGRGLQLLFYSVGIGQISSEVPQNLSASRPQDRQFILSSKKLLLSDSGFYLCAWSADRLSGANVLTFGAGSRLTVL.